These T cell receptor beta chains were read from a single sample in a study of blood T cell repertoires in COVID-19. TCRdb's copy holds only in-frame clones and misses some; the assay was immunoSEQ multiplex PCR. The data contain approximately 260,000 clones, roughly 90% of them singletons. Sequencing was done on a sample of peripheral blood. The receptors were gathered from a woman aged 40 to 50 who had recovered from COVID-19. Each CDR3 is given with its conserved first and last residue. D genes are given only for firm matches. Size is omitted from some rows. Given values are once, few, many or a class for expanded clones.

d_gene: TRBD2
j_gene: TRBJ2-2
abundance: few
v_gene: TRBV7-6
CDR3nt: TGTGCCAGCAGCTTCAGCGGGGGGGCCGACGCCGGGGAGCTGTTTTTT
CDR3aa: CASSFSGGADAGELFF

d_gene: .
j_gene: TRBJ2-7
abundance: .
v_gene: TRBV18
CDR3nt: TGTGCCAGCTCACCACTGCCGGGGGAGGTCGAGCAGTACTTC
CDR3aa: CASSPLPGEVEQYF

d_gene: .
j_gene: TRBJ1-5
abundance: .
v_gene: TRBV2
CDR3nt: TGTGCCAGCAGTGAAGTTTTATTTCAGCCCCAGCATTTT
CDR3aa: CASSEVLFQPQHF

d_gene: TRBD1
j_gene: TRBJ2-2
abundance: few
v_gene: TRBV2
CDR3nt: TGTGCCACCAGGACAGGGTCCACCGGGGAGCTGTTTTTT
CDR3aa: CATRTGSTGELFF

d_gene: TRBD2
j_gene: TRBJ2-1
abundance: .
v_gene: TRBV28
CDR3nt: TGTGCCAGCAGTCTACCCCGACTAGCGGGGAGCAATGAGCAGTTCTTC
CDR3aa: CASSLPRLAGSNEQFF

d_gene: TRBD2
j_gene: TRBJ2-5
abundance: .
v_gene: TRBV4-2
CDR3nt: TGTGCCAGCAGCCAAGGCGGGCTAGCGGGGGGGCTAGGAGAGACCCAGTACTTC
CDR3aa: CASSQGGLAGGLGETQYF

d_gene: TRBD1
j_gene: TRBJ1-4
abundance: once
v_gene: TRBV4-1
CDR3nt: TGCGCCAGCAGCTCTTGGGACAGGGGGCAAGAAGAAAAACTGTTTTTT
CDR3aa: CASSSWDRGQEEKLFF

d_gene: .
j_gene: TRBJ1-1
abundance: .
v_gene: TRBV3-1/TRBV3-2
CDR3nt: TGTGCCAGCAGCCAAGAGGGGGGTATCAACACTGAAGCTTTCTTT
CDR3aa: CASSQEGGINTEAFF

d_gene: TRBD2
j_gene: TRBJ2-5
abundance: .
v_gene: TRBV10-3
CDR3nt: TGTGCCATCAGTGAGTCCGGGACTAGCGCCAAGACCCAGTACTTC
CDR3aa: CAISESGTSAKTQYF

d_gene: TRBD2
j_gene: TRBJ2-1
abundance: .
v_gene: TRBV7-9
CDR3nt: TGTGCCAGCAGCCCGAAGGGACTAGCGGGAGTCGGGTACAATGAGCAGTTCTTC
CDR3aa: CASSPKGLAGVGYNEQFF

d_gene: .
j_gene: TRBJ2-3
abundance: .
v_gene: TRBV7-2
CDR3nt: TGTGCCAGCAGCCTCGGGGGGCTACACACAGATACGCAGTATTTT
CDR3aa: CASSLGGLHTDTQYF

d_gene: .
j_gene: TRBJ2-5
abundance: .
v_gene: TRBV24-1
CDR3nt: TGTGCCACCAGTGACACCCTTGGGGGGAGCCAGTACTTC
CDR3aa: CATSDTLGGSQYF

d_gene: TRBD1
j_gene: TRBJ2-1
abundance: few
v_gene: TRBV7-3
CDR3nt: TGTGCCAGCAGCCCCGGGACAGGGGGATACAATGAGCAGTTCTTC
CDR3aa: CASSPGTGGYNEQFF

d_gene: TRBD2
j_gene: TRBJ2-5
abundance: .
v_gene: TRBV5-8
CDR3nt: TGTGCCAGCAGCAGGCCTAGCGGGAGGGCCAATAAACAGACCCAGTACTTC
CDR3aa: CASSRPSGRANKQTQYF

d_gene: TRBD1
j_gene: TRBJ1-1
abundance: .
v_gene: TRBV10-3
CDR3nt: TGTGCCATCAGTGAGTCGAGCCAGGGGGCCACTGAAGCTTTCTTT
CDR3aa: CAISESSQGATEAFF

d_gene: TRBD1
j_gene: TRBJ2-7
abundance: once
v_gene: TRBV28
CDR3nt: TGTGCCAGCAGTCCCCCCCACAGGGGGGTAATTGGCGAGCAGTACTTC
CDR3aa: CASSPPHRGVIGEQYF

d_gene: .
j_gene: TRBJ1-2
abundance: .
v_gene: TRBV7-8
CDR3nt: TGTGCCAGCAGCCGTGAGGGAACAGGCTACACCTTC
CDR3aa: CASSREGTGYTF

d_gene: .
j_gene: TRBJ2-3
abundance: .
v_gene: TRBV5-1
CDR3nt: TGCGCCAGCAGCTTGGGGACAGGGAGGGCCACAGATACGCAGTATTTT
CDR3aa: CASSLGTGRATDTQYF

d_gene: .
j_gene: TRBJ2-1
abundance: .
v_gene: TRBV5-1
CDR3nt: TGCGCCAGCAGCCGGGATGCCCGCCTCAATGAGCAGTTCTTC
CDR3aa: CASSRDARLNEQFF

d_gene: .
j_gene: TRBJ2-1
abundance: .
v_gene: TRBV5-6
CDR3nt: TGTGCCAGCAGCACTACCTGGGGGACTTACAATGAGCAGTTCTTC
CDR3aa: CASSTTWGTYNEQFF

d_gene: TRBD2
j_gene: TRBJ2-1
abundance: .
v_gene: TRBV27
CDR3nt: TGTGCCAGTCGGGCGGGGGGGCGCAATGAGCAGTTCTTC
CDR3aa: CASRAGGRNEQFF

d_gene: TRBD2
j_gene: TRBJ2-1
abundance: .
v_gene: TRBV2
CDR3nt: TGTGCCAGCACTAGCGGGACTCCTTACAATGAGCAGTTCTTC
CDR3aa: CASTSGTPYNEQFF

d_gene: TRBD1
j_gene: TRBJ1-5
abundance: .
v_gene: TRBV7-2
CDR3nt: TGTGCCAGCAGCTTGGACAGGGCTAGGGGCAATCAGCCCCAGCATTTT
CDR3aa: CASSLDRARGNQPQHF

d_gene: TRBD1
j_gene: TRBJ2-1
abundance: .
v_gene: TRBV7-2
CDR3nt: TGTGCCAGCAGCTTAGCCCTCAGGACAGGAAGCAATGAGCAGTTCTTC
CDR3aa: CASSLALRTGSNEQFF

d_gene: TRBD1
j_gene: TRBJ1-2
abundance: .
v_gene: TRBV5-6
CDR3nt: TGTGCCAGCAGCTTGGCCCCAGGGGGCGGCTACACCTTC
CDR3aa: CASSLAPGGGYTF

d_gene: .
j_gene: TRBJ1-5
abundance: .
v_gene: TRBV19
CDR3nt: TGTGCCAGTAATAGGTTGGGGGCTTATAGCAATCAGCCCCAGCATTTT
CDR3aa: CASNRLGAYSNQPQHF

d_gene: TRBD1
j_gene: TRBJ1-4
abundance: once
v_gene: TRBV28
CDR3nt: TGTGCCAGCAGGTCTCCGGGACAGGGATGGGAAAAACTGTTTTTT
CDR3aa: CASRSPGQGWEKLFF

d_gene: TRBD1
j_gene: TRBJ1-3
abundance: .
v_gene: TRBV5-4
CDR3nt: TGTGCCAGCAGCAAGGGACAGGGGGGACACACCATATATTTT
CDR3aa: CASSKGQGGHTIYF

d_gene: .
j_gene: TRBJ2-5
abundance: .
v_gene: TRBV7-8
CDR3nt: TGTGCCAGCAGCCAAGAACGGTACAGGGTTTCGCAGACCCAGTACTTC
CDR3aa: CASSQERYRVSQTQYF

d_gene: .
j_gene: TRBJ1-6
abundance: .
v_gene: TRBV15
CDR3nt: TGTGCCACCAGCAGAGAAACAGGGAAACCCTATAATTCACCCCTCCACTTT
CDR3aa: CATSRETGKPYNSPLHF

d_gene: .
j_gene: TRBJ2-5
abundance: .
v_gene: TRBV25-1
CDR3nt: TGTGCCAGCAGTGAATCTCACGGTTCGTACCAAGAGACCCAGTACTTC
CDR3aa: CASSESHGSYQETQYF

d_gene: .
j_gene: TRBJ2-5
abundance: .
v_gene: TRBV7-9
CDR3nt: TGTGCCAGCAGCTTACCTAGCGTAGAGACCCAGTACTTC
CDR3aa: CASSLPSVETQYF

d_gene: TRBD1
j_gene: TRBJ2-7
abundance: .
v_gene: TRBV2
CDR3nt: TGTGCCAGCAGTGAAAGAGACAGGGTAAGCTACGAGCAGTACTTC
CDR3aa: CASSERDRVSYEQYF

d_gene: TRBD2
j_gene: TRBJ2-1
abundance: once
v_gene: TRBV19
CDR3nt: TGTGCCGCTCATTCTAGCGGTGGGGGATACAATGAGCAGTTCTTC
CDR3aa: CAAHSSGGGYNEQFF

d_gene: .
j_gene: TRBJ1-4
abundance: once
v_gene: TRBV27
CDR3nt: TGTGCCAGCAGACTGACCCCGGGGGGTGAAAAACTGTTTTTT
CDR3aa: CASRLTPGGEKLFF

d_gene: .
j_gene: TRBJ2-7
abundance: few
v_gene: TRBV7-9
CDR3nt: TGTGCCAGCAGCTTAGGGGAACAGGGAAACAAAAACTACGAGCAGTACTTC
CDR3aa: CASSLGEQGNKNYEQYF

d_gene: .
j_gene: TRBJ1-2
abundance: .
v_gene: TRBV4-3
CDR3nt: TGCGCCAGCAGCCAAGTAATAGTAGTAAGGAGAGCTAACTATGGCTACACCTTC
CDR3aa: CASSQVIVVRRANYGYTF

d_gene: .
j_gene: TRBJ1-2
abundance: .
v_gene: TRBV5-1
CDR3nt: TGCGCCAGCAGCGAAGGACCAGGGGCCGAATATGGCTACACCTTC
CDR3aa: CASSEGPGAEYGYTF

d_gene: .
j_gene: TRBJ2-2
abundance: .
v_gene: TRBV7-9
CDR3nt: TGTGCCAGCAGCCCAACGACAAAGAACACCGGGGAGCTGTTTTTT
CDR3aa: CASSPTTKNTGELFF

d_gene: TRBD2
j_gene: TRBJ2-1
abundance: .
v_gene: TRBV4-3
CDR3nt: TGCGCCAGCAGCCAATCTAGCGGGGGACCAAATGAGCAGTTCTTC
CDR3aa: CASSQSSGGPNEQFF

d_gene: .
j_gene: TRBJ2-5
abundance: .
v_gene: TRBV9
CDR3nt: TGTGCCAGCAGCGTAGGGTCGGGTAGTGCCTCGGAGTTCCAGTACTTC
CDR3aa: CASSVGSGSASEFQYF

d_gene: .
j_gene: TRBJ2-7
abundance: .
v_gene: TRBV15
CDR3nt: TGTGCCACCAGCATAGAGATACGGGACATCTACGAGCAGTACTTC
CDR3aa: CATSIEIRDIYEQYF

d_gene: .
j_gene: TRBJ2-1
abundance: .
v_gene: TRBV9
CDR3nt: TGTGCCAGCAGCGTCGGGAGCGTAGCCTCCAATGAGCAGTTCTTC
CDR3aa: CASSVGSVASNEQFF

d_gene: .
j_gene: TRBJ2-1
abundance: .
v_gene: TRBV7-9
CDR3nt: TGTGCCAGCAGCTTAGCTAGTGCCCCTGAGCAGTTCTTC
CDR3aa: CASSLASAPEQFF

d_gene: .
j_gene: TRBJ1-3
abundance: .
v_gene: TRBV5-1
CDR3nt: TGCGCCAGCAGCTTAAATCCCCAGGCTGGAAACACCATATATTTT
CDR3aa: CASSLNPQAGNTIYF

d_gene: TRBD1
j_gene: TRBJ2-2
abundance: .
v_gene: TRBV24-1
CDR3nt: TGTGCCACCAGGGGAGACAGGGTCGGGGAGCTGTTTTTT
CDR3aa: CATRGDRVGELFF

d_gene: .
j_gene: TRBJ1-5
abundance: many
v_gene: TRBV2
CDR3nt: TGTGCCAGCAGCGCCACCTTTGGGCAGGGGAGTCAGCCCCAGCATTTT
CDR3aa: CASSATFGQGSQPQHF

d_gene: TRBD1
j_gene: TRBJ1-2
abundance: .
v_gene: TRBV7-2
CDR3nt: TGTGCCAGCAGCTTAGGAGGTACGGGACAGGGATTCGGTGGCTACACCTTC
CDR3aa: CASSLGGTGQGFGGYTF

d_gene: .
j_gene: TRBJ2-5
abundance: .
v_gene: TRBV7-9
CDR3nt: TGTGCCAGCAGCTTTAAGGGGGGGCAAGAGACCCAGTACTTC
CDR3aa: CASSFKGGQETQYF

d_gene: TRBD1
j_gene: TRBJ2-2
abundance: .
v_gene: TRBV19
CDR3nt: TGTGCCAGTCGGCCGGGACAGGGGGCGAACACCGGGGAGCTGTTTTTT
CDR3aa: CASRPGQGANTGELFF

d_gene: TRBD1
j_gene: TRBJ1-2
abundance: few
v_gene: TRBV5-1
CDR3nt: TGCGCCAGCAGCCCGGGACAGGCTTTCTATGGCTACACCTTC
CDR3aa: CASSPGQAFYGYTF

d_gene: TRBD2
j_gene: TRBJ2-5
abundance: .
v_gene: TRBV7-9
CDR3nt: TGTGCCAGCAGAGACGCGGGACTAATGGGGACCCAGTACTTC
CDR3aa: CASRDAGLMGTQYF

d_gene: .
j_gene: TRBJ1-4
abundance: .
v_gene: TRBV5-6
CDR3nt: TGTGCCAGCAGCCCATCCGGGGCGGGGGCGCGTTTAAGAGAAAAACTGTTTTTT
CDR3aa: CASSPSGAGARLREKLFF